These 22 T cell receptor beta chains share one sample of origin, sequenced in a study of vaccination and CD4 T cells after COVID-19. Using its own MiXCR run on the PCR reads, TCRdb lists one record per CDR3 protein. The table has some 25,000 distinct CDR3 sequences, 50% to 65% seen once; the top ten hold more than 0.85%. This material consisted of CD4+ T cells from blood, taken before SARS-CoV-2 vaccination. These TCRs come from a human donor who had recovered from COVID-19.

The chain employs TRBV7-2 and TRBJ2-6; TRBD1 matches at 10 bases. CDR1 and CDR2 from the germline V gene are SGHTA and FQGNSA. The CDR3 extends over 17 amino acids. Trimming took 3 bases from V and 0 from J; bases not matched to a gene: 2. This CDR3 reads CASSFRTGGSGANVLTF. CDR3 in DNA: TGTGCCAGCAGCTTTAGGACAGGGGGCTCTGGGGCCAACGTCCTGACTTTC.

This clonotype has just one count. The CDR3 loop is CASKVRGTSYNEQFF. The CDR3 coding sequence is TGTGCCAGCAAAGTACGGGGGACCTCCTACAATGAGCAGTTCTTC. This chain connects TRBV6-1 to TRBJ2-1, with D perhaps matching TRBD2 (6 bases). Germline V lookup: CDR1 MNHNS, CDR2 SASEGT. The CDR3 contains 15 residues. Trimming shortened V by 7 bases and J by 0 bases, and 13 bases separated the two germline ends.

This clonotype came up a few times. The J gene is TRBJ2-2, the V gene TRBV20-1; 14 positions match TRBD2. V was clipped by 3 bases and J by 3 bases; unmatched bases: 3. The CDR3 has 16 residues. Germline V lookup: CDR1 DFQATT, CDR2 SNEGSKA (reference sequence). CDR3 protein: CSARGLAGEDTGELFF. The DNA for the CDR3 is TGCAGTGCTAGGGGACTAGCGGGAGAGGACACCGGGGAGCTGTTTTTT.

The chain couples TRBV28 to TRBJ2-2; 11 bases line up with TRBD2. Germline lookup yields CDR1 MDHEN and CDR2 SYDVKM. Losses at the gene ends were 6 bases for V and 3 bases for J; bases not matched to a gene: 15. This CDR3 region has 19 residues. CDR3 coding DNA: TGTGCCAGCAGCCCCGGACTAGCGGGCACCTCTTGGGACACCGGGGAGCTGTTTTTT. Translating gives CASSPGLAGTSWDTGELFF.

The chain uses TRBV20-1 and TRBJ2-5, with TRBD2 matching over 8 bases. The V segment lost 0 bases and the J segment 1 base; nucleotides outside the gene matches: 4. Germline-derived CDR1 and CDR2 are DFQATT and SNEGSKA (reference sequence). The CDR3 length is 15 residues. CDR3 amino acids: CSARDGSGSQETQYF. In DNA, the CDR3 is TGCAGTGCTAGAGATGGCAGCGGGAGCCAAGAGACCCAGTACTTC.

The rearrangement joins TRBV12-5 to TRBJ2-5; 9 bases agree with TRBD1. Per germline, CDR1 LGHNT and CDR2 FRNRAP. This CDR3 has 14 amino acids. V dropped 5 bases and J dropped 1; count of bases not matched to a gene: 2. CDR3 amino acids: CASGTGQGQETQYF. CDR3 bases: TGTGCTAGTGGTACGGGACAGGGCCAAGAGACCCAGTACTTC.

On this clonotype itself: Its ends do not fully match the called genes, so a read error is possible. CDR3 DNA: TGCGAATATTCCCCCTACGAGCAGTACTTC. This gives the protein CEYSPYEQYF. The chain employs TRBV6-4 and TRBJ2-7; D remains unclear. CDR3 length: 10 residues. Germline V gene sequence: CDR1 MRHNA, CDR2 SNTAGT.

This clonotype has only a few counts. CDR3 amino acids: CATSRFTGTYEQYF. The CDR3 DNA follows: TGTGCCACCAGCAGATTTACAGGGACCTACGAGCAGTACTTC. This sequence joins TRBV15 and TRBJ2-7; TRBD1 might be the D (6 bases). V was trimmed by 2 bases and J by 2 bases, leaving 10 bases between them. Per the germline V gene, CDR1 is LNHNV and CDR2 is YYDKDF (reference sequence). This CDR3 is built from 14 residues.

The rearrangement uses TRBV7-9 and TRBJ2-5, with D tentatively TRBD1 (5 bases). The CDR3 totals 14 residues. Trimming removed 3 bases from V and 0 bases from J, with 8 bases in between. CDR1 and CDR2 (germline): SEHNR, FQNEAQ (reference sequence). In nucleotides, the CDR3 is TGTGCCAGCAGCTTCAGGGCTAACCAAGAGACCCAGTACTTC. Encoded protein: CASSFRANQETQYF.

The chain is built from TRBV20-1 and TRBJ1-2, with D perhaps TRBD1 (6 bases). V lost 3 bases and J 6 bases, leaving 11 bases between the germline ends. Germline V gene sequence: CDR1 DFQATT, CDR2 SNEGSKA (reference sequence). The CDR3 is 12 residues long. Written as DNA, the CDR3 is TGCAGTGCTAGTCAACAGGGTAATGGCTACACCTTC. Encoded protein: CSASQQGNGYTF.

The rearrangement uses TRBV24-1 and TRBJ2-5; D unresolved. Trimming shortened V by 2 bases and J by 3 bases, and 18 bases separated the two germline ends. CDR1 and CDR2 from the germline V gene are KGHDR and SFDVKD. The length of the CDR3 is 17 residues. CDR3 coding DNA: TGTGCCACCAGTGATTGGGGATACTTTGATGGGGAAGAGACCCAGTACTTC. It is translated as CATSDWGYFDGEETQYF.

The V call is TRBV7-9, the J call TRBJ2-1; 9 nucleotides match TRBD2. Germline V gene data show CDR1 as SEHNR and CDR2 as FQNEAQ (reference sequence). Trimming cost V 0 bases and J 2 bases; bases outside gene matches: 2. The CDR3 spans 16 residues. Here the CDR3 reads CASSLAGGRAYNEQFF. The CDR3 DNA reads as TGTGCCAGCAGCTTAGCTGGCGGGAGGGCCTACAATGAGCAGTTCTTC.

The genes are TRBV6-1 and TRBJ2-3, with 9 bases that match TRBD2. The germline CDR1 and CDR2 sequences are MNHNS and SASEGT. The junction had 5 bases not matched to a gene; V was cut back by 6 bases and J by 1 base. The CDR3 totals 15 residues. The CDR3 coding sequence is TGTGCCAGCAGCCCGTTAGCGGGAGGCACAGATACGCAGTATTTT. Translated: CASSPLAGGTDTQYF.

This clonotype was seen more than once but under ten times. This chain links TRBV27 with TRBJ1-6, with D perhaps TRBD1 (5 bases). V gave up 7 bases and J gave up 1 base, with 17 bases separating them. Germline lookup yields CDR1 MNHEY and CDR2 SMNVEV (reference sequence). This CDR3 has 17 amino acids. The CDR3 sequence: CASTLVAGRSYNSPLHF. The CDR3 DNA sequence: TGTGCCAGCACCCTGGTAGCAGGGCGATCCTATAATTCACCCCTCCACTTT.

The CDR3 DNA follows: TGTGCCAGCAGTTACTTAGTGGGAGGAACAGATACGCAGTATTTT. Its translation: CASSYLVGGTDTQYF. The V call is TRBV6-5, the J call TRBJ2-3, with D perhaps TRBD2 (6 bases). The CDR3 length is 15 residues. The germline V gene encodes CDR1 MNHEY and CDR2 SVGAGI. V lost 1 base and J lost 3, with 11 bases in between.

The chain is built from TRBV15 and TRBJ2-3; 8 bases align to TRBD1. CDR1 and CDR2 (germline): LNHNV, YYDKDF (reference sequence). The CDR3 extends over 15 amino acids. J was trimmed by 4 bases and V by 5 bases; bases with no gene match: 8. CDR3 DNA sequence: TGTGCCACCAGCGGCCGGGACAGGAGTCCAGATACGCAGTATTTT. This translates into CATSGRDRSPDTQYF.

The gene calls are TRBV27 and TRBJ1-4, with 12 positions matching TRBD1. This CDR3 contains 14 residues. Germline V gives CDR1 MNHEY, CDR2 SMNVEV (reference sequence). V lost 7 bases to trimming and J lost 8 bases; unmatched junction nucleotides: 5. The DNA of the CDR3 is TGTGCCAGCACTTCCGGGACAGGGGGCGAAAAACTGTTTTTT. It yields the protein CASTSGTGGEKLFF.

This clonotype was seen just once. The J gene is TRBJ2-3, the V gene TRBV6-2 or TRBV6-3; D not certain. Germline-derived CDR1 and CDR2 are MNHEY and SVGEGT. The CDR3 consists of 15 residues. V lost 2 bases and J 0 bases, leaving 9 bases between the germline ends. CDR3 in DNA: TGTGCCAGCAGTTACGTCTCCGGCAGCACAGATACGCAGTATTTT. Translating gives CASSYVSGSTDTQYF.

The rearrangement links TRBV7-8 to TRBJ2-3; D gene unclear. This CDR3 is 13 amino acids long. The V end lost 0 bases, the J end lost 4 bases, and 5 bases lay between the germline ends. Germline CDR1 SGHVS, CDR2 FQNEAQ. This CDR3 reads CASSLALADTQYF. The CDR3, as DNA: TGTGCCAGCAGCTTAGCTTTGGCAGATACGCAGTATTTT.

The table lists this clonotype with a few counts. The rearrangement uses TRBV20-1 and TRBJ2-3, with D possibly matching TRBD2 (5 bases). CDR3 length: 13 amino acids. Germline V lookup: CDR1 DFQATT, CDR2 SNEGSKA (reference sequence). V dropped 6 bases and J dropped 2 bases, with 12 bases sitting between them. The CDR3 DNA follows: TGCAGTGCAAACAGCGGCCCCACAGATACGCAGTATTTT. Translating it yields CSANSGPTDTQYF.

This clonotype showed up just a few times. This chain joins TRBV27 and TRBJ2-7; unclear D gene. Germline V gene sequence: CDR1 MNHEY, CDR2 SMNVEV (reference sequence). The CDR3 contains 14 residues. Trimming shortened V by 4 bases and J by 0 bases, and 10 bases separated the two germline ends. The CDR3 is CASSSWTNSYEQYF. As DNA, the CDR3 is TGTGCCAGCAGTTCATGGACCAACTCCTACGAGCAGTACTTC.

The CDR3 DNA reads TGTGCCAGCAGCTTAGCGGAGGAGCAGTACTTC. This gives the protein CASSLAEEQYF. The chain combines TRBV7-2 with TRBJ2-7; D ambiguous. This CDR3 is 11 amino acids long. Germline CDR1 is SGHTA and CDR2 is FQGNSA. Trimming took off 0 bases at V and 7 bases at J, with 4 bases between the two ends.